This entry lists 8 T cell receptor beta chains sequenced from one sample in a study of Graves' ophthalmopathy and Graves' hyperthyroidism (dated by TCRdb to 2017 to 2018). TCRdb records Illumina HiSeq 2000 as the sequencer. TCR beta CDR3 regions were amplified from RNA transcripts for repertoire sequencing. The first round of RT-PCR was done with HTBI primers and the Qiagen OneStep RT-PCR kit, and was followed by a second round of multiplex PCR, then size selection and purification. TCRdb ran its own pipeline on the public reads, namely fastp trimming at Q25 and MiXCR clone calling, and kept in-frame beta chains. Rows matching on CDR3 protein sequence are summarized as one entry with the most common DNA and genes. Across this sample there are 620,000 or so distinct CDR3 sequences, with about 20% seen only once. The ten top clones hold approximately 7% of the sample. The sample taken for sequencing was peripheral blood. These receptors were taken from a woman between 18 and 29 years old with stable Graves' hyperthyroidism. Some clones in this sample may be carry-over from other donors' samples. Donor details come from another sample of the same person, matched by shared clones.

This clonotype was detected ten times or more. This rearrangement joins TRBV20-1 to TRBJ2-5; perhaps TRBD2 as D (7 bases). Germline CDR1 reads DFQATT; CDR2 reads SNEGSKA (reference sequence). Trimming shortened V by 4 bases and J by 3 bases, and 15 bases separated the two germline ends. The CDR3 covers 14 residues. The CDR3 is CSAIRGAVEETQYF. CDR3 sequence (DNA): TGCAGTGCTATTCGGGGGGCCGTTGAAGAGACCCAGTACTTC.

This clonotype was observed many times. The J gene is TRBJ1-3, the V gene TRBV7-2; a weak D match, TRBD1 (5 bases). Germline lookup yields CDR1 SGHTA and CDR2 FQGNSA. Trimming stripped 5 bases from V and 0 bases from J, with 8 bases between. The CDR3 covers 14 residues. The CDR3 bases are TGTGCCAGCAGCCCGACAGTCTCTGGAAACACCATATATTTT. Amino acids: CASSPTVSGNTIYF.

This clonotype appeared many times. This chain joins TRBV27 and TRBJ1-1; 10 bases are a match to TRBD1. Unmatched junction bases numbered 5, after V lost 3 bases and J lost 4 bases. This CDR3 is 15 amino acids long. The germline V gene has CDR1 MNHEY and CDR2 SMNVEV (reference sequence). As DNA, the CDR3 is TGTGCCAGCAGTTTGACAGGGGGCGCGGGCACTGAAGCTTTCTTT. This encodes CASSLTGGAGTEAFF.

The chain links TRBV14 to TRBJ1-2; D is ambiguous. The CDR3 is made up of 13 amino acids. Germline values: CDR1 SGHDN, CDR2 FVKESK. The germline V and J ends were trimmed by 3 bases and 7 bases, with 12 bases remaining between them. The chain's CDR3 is CASSHRGWRGYTF. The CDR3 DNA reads TGTGCCAGCAGCCACCGCGGCTGGCGTGGCTACACCTTC.

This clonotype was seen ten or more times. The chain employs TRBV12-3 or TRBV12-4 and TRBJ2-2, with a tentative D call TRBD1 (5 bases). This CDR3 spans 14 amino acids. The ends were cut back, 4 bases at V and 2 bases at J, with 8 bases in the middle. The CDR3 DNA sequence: TGTGCCAGCAGTTCCCAGGGAAACACCGGGGAGCTGTTTTTT. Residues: CASSSQGNTGELFF.

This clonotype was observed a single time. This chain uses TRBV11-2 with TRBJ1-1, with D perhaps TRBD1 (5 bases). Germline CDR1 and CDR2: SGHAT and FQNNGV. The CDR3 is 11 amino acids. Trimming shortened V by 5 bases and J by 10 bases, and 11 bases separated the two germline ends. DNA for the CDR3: TGTGCCAGCAGCCCTGACAGCCTAGCTTTCTTT. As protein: CASSPDSLAFF.

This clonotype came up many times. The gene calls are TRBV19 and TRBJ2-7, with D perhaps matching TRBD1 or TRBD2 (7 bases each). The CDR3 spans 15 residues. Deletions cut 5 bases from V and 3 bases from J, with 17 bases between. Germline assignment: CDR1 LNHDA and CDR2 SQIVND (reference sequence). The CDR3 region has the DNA TGTGCCAGTAGTCCTCGACAGGGAGGGCTCTACGAGCAGTACTTC. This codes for CASSPRQGGLYEQYF.

CDR3 amino acids: CASNSSNLGIRDIQYF. The CDR3 DNA sequence: TGTGCCAGCAATTCCAGTAATCTGGGGATTCGGGACATTCAGTACTTC. V is TRBV25-1 and J is TRBJ2-4; no firm D call. CDR1 MGHDK and CDR2 SYGVNS come from the germline V gene. The V end lost 7 bases, the J end lost 8 bases, and 24 bases lay between the germline ends. The CDR3 spans 16 residues.